This TCR beta chain was retrieved from a study of Graves' ophthalmopathy and Graves' hyperthyroidism. As the template, RNA transcripts were used to amplify TCR beta CDR3 regions. The first round was an RT-PCR with HTBI primers, and the second round was a multiplex PCR. MiXCR was run by TCRdb on the multiplex PCR reads, yielding one entry per CDR3 protein. The sample includes about 740,000 distinct CDR3 sequences, roughly two fifths seen only once; the top ten take approximately 46%. Diagnosis relied on clinical symptoms, serum thyroxine, TRAb, thyroid ultrasound and orbital computed tomography. This clonotype was counted only a few times. The sequence was collected from an adult man with Graves' ophthalmopathy. Sequenced input: peripheral blood.

CDR3 region: CAISRWPGTNEQFF. The CDR3, as DNA: TGTGCCATCAGTCGTTGGCCGGGGACTAATGAGCAGTTCTTC. The rearrangement uses TRBV10-3 and TRBJ2-1, with D possibly matching TRBD2 (6 bases). CDR3 size: 14 residues. The V gene lost 5 bases and the J gene lost 7 bases, with 15 bases spanning the gap. The V gene's germline CDR1 is ENHRY and CDR2 SYGVKD.